The source of this T cell receptor beta chain is a study of T cell changes during pregnancy in multiple sclerosis. Here immunoSEQ multiplex PCR was the method, and the copy in TCRdb shows in-frame clones only, minus some. Found here are 40,000 or so clones, roughly 90% of them singletons; the top ten hold 0.56%. Trimming took off 6 bases at V and 4 bases at J, with 28 bases between the two ends. CDR1 and CDR2 from the germline V gene are SQVTM and ANQGSEA. The CDR3 contains 17 residues. Specimen: CD4+ T cells from peripheral blood mononuclear cells, collected before pregnancy. The TCR comes from a female donor with multiple sclerosis, enrolled in a pregnancy study. V usage is TRBV29-1 and J usage is TRBJ2-7; perhaps TRBD1 as D (5 bases). CDR3 residues: CSVPPPPGQVWGYEQYF. CDR3 DNA: TGCAGCGTGCCCCCCCCGCCAGGGCAGGTCTGGGGATACGAGCAGTACTTC.